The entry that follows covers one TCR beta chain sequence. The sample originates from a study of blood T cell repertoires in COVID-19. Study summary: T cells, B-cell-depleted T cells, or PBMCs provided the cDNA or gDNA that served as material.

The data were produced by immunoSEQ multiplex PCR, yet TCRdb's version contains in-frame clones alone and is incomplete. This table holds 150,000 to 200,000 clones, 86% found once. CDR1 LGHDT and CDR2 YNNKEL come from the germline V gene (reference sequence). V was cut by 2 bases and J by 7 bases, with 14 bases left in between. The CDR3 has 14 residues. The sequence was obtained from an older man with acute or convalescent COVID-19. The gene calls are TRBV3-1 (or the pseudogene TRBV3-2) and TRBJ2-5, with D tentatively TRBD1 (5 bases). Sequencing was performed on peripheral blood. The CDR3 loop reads CASSQSAGQGTQYF. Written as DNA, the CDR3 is TGTGCCAGCAGCCAATCGGCAGGGCAGGGGACCCAGTACTTC.